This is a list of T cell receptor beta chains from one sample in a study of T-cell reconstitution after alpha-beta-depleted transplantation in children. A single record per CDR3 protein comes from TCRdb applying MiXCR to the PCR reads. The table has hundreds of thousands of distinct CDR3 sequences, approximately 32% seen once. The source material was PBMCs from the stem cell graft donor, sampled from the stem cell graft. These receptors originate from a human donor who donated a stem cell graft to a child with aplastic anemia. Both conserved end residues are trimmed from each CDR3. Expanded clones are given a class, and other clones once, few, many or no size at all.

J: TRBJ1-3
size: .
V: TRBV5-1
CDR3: ASSLGQTGSSGNTIY

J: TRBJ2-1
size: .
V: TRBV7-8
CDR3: ASSLLGGRNDNEQF

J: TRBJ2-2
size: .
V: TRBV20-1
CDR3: SASMDRGGGELF

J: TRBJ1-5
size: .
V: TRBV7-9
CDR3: ASSLDVGDQPQH

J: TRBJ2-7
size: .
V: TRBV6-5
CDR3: ASRDSGTDSYEQY

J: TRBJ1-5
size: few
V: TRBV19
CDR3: ASSIESVSRTSSLPQH

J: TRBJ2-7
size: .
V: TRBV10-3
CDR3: AISPDAYEQY

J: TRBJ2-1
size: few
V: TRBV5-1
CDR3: ASSSIAGGNNEQF

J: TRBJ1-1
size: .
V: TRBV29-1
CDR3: SAYRDTEAF

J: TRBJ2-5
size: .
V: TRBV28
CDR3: ASSQPSGRETQY

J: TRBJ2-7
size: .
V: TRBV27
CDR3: ASSLMPRGSYEQY

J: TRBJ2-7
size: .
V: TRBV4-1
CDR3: ASSQGTSGAYEQY

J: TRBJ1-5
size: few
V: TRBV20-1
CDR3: SAGRTGVGGPQH

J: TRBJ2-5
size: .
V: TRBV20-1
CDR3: SASRTSGQESQY

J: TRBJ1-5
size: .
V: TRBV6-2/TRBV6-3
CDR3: ASSYSSGGSQPQH

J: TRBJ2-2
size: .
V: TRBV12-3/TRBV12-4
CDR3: ASSQTGTGELF

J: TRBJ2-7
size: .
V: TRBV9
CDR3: ASSPRGGTGDHEQY

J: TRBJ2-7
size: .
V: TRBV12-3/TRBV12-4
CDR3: ASSPNTGTSREQY

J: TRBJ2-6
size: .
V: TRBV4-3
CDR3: ASSQDEPGNGANGLT

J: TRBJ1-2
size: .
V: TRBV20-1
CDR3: SARDPGQGASNYGYT

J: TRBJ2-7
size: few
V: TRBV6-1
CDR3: ASSPAPGTGDYEQY

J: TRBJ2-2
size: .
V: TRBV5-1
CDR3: ASSLAGGDVGTGELF

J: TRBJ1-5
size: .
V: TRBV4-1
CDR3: ASSQDFGGRSNQPQH

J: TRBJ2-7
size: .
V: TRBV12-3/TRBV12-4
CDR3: ASSSKGRALSYEQY

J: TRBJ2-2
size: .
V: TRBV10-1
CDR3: ASSEEQGRSNTGELF

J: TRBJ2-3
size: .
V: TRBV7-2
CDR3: ASSSTSARTDTQY

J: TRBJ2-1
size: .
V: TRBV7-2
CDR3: ASSRVEGGRNEQF

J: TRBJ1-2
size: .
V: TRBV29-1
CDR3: SVTPTDRGDGYT

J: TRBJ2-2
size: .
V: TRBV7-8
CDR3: ASSPRQRKTGELF

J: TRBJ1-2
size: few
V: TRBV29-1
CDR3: SVEYYGYT

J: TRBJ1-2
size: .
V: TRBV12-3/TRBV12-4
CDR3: ASSSGQGARYGYT

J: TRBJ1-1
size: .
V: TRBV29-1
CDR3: SVEGLAGSTEAF

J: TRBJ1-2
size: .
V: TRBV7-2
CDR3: ASSLAYGYGYT

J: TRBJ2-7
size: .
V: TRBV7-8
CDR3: ASSHHREPYEQY

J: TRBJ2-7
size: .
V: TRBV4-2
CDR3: ASSQEWLAGGTIYEQY

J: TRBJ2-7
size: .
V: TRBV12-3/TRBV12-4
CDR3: ASRGTGTGHEQY

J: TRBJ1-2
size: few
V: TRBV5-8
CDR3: ASSLGIGIYGYT

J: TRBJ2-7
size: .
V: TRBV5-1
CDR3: ASSYTGHEQY

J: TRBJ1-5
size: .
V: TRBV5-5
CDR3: ASRAQPQH

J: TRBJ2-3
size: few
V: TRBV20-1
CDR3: SAPSGRASDTQY

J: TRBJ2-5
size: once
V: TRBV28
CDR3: ASSFIRSQETQY

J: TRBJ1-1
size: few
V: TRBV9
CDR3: ASSVAAGKSNTEAF

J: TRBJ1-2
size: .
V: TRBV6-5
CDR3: ASSNGGVKVGYT

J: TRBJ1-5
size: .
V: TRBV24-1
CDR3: ATSDLSSGQPQH

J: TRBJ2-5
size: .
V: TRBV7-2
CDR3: ASSFDRGQETQY